Given below is one TCR beta chain in context. This sample was taken from a study of technical replicates of blood from a few donors. Generated by immunoSEQ multiplex PCR, the TCRdb table keeps only in-frame clones and is missing some. The sample lists tens of thousands of clones; 75% to 95% were seen once. V was clipped by 2 bases and J by 5 bases; unmatched bases: 1. Looked up from germline, CDR1 is SGHRS and CDR2 is YFSETQ. The CDR3 runs 14 residues. The sequence was collected from a human donor in good health. The genes are TRBV5-1 and TRBJ1-4; TRBD1 matches 9 bases. The sample consisted of T cells isolated from PBMCs. The CDR3 spells CASSLGTGNEKLFF. The CDR3 DNA sequence: TGCGCCAGCAGCTTAGGGACAGGGAATGAAAAACTGTTTTTT.